This TCR beta chain was recovered during a study of OX40 agonist ivuxolimab in advanced cancers. The assay was immunoSEQ multiplex PCR, and TCRdb's table has in-frame clones only and misses some. The sample comprises 75,000 to 100,000 clones, roughly 90% of which are singletons, and 0.3% to 0.4% rests with the top ten. The trim removed 8 bases at V and 0 bases at J, leaving 7 bases unmatched. The V gene's germline CDR1 is SGHTA and CDR2 FQGTGA. CDR3 length: 15 residues. This chain links TRBV7-3 with TRBJ2-1; 7 bases map to TRBD2. Here the sequenced sample was CD4+ or CD8+ T cells sorted from blood, taken in a trial of the OX40 agonist ivuxolimab. The clonotype comes from an adult with an advanced solid tumor such as melanoma, head and neck, liver or kidney cancer. This chain's CDR3 is CASSPGGSSYNEQFF. The DNA for the CDR3 is TGTGCCAGCTCACCCGGCGGGAGCTCCTACAATGAGCAGTTCTTC. The whole variable domain, remainder taken from reference TRBV7-3 and TRBJ2-1, is GAGVSQTPSNKVTEKGKYVELRCDPISGHTALYWYRQSLGQGPEFLIYFQGTGAADDSGLPNDRFFAVRPEGSVSTLKIQRTERGDSAVYLCASSPGGSSYNEQFFGPGTRLTVL.